A single sample gave rise to the 16 T cell receptor beta chains below, sequenced in a study of OX40 agonist ivuxolimab in advanced cancers. Here immunoSEQ multiplex PCR was the method, and the copy in TCRdb shows in-frame clones only, minus some. The profile shows just over 20,000 clones, about 83% of them singletons. Sequencing was performed on CD4+ or CD8+ T cells sorted from blood, taken in a trial of the OX40 agonist ivuxolimab. The receptors stem from an adult with an advanced solid tumor such as melanoma, head and neck, liver or kidney cancer.

This clone has only one observation. The chain joins TRBV13 to TRBJ2-5; 10 bases are a match to TRBD1. The CDR3 has 15 amino acids. Looked up from germline, CDR1 is PRHDT and CDR2 is FYEKMQ (reference sequence). Germline trimming cut 2 bases from V and 3 bases from J; bases unmatched to any gene: 3. CDR3 loop: CASSLKGTGEETQYF. The CDR3 DNA is TGTGCCAGCAGCTTAAAGGGGACAGGGGAAGAGACCCAGTACTTC.

The chain recombines TRBV19 with TRBJ1-1, with a tentative D call TRBD1 (5 bases). The CDR3 sequence is 14 residues long. The ends were cut back, 6 bases at V and 4 bases at J, with 15 bases in the middle. Germline V gene lookup returns CDR1 LNHDA and CDR2 SQIVND (reference sequence). CDR3 DNA: TGTGCCAGTAGGACCTCAGGGATCAGCACTGAAGCTTTCTTT. Translating it yields CASRTSGISTEAFF.

The chain recombines TRBV7-9 with TRBJ1-3, with a tentative D call TRBD1 (5 bases). Trimming took off 5 bases at V and 3 bases at J, with 20 bases between the two ends. The CDR3 totals 17 residues. Germline V gene lookup returns CDR1 SEHNR and CDR2 FQNEAQ (reference sequence). The chain's CDR3 is CASSPYSRTSNGNTIYF. CDR3 in DNA: TGTGCCAGCAGCCCCTACTCTCGGACATCCAATGGAAACACCATATATTTT.

This clone was counted a single time. The genes are TRBV9 and TRBJ1-1; possibly TRBD1 for D (5 bases). The length of the CDR3 is 21 residues. The germline V and J ends were trimmed by 4 bases and 1 base, with 32 bases remaining between them. Germline CDR1 SGDLS, CDR2 YYNGEE. The CDR3 coding sequence is TGTGCCAGCAGCTCCAGAGCCCCGGGTGGGACGGCTCGGGCTGAGAACACTGAAGCTTTCTTT. Encoded protein: CASSSRAPGGTARAENTEAFF.

Only a few counts were recorded for this clone. V and J are TRBV7-8 and TRBJ2-7, with TRBD2 as a possible D gene (6 bases). This CDR3 is 17 amino acids long. Germline V lookup: CDR1 SGHVS, CDR2 FQNEAQ. The V and J ends lost 5 bases and 3 bases respectively, with 23 bases between them. CDR3 DNA sequence: TGTGCCAGCAGCCCAGGTAGGGTTGTGGCGGGATACTACGAGCAGTACTTC. It is translated as CASSPGRVVAGYYEQYF.

The V and J genes are TRBV7-9 and TRBJ2-7; tentatively, D is TRBD1 or TRBD2 (6 bases each). There are 14 residues in the CDR3. V was shortened by 0 bases and J by 5 bases, with 11 bases between the two germline ends. Germline loops: CDR1 SEHNR, CDR2 FQNEAQ (reference sequence). The CDR3 loop reads CASSLANREDEQYF. In nucleotides, the CDR3 is TGTGCCAGCAGCTTAGCCAACAGGGAGGACGAGCAGTACTTC.

V gene TRBV6-7 combines with J gene TRBJ1-4; D gene unclear. TRBV6-7 is identified as an open reading frame with a role that is uncertain. The V end lost 7 bases, the J end lost 7 bases, and 16 bases lay between the germline ends. The CDR3 has 14 amino acids. In DNA, the CDR3 is TGTGCCAGCACCCTAGAAGGCTCAGGTGAAAAACTGTTTTTT. It encodes CASTLEGSGEKLFF.

The count of this clone is one. The J gene is TRBJ2-5, the V gene TRBV6-1; TRBD1 matches 11 bases. The CDR3 covers 15 residues. Germline CDR1 MNHNS, CDR2 SASEGT. V lost 5 bases to trimming and J lost 5 bases; unmatched junction nucleotides: 7. CDR3 region: CASSTGDRGRETQYF. CDR3 DNA sequence: TGTGCCAGCAGTACCGGGGACAGGGGGAGGGAGACCCAGTACTTC.

The V call is TRBV11-2, the J call TRBJ2-2; 9 bases are shared with TRBD1. The CDR3 length is 15 residues. Germline CDR1 is SGHAT and CDR2 is FQNNGV. V gave up 5 bases and J gave up 4 bases; unmatched junction bases: 5. The CDR3 DNA reads as TGTGCCAGCAGCCCGGGGGACAGGGCCACCGGGGAGCTGTTTTTT. It specifies CASSPGDRATGELFF.

This clone has only a few counts. V gene TRBV6-6 combines with J gene TRBJ2-7; D ambiguous. V was clipped by 5 bases and J by 3 bases, with 5 bases between them. The germline V gene has CDR1 MNHNY and CDR2 SVGAGI (reference sequence). The CDR3 contains 11 residues. The CDR3 reads CASSDLYEQYF. CDR3 DNA sequence: TGTGCCAGCAGTGATCTCTACGAGCAGTACTTC.

This clone has only one observation. The chain carries TRBV19 and TRBJ2-7; the match to TRBD1 covers 8 bases. In germline, CDR1 is LNHDA, CDR2 SQIVND (reference sequence). V lost 5 bases and J lost 4; bases outside the gene matches: 10. This CDR3 spans 15 amino acids. In DNA, the CDR3 is TGTGCCAGTAGTCCCTGGACAGGGCTGGAATACGAGCAGTACTTC. Translated, it gives CASSPWTGLEYEQYF. Full variable domain (outside the CDR3, taken from reference TRBV19 and TRBJ2-7): DGGITQSPKYLFRKEGQNVTLSCEQNLNHDAMYWYRQDPGQGLRLIYYSQIVNDFQKGDIAEGYSVSREKKESFPLTVTSAQKNPTAFYLCASSPWTGLEYEQYFGPGTRLTVT.

This chain connects TRBV14 to TRBJ2-1; D assignment may be TRBD1 or TRBD2 (6 bases each). The CDR3 runs 18 residues. Germline V lookup: CDR1 SGHDN, CDR2 FVKESK. V lost 4 bases to trimming and J lost 4 bases, with 23 bases between them. The CDR3 region is CASSPIIRGTTLYNEQFF. CDR3 DNA sequence: TGTGCCAGCAGCCCAATTATCCGGGGGACAACTCTTTACAATGAGCAGTTCTTC. Full variable domain (rest looked up from reference TRBV14 and TRBJ2-1): EAGVTQFPSHSVIEKGQTVTLRCDPISGHDNLYWYRRVMGKEIKFLLHFVKESKQDESGMPNNRFLAERTGGTYSTLKVQPAELEDSGVYFCASSPIIRGTTLYNEQFFGPGTRLTVL.

This chain joins TRBV10-3 and TRBJ2-4; D perhaps matches TRBD1 (5 bases). This CDR3 spans 16 amino acids. Deletions cut 0 bases from V and 1 base from J, with 10 bases between. Per the germline V gene, CDR1 is ENHRY and CDR2 is SYGVKD. This CDR3 is CAISESGAGAKNIQYF. The CDR3 DNA is TGTGCCATCAGTGAGTCAGGGGCCGGGGCCAAAAACATTCAGTACTTC.

The chain links TRBV18 to TRBJ2-7, with D possibly being TRBD1 (5 bases). The germline CDR1 and CDR2 sequences are KGHSH and LQKENI. V was pared by 0 bases and J by 1 base, with 10 bases between. The CDR3 is 15 amino acids. CDR3 loop: CASSPPAGRSYEQYF. DNA for the CDR3: TGTGCCAGCTCACCACCGGCAGGGCGATCCTACGAGCAGTACTTC.

The chain has TRBV7-3 and TRBJ1-6; TRBD1 might be the D (5 bases). Between the trimmed V and J ends, which lost 3 bases and 8 bases, there was a span of 11 bases. Germline lookup yields CDR1 SGHTA and CDR2 FQGTGA. This CDR3 comprises 14 residues. CDR3 region: CASSLDIVDSPLHF. DNA of the CDR3: TGTGCCAGCAGCTTGGACATTGTCGATTCACCCCTCCACTTT.

This clone has a single count. The rearrangement joins TRBV14 to TRBJ1-4, with 7 bases matching TRBD1. CDR1 SGHDN and CDR2 FVKESK come from the germline V gene. V lost 4 bases to trimming and J lost 8 bases; unmatched junction nucleotides: 10. There are 15 residues in the CDR3. The CDR3 loop reads CASSLSGGANEKLFF. CDR3 DNA: TGTGCCAGCAGCCTCTCAGGGGGTGCGAACGAAAAACTGTTTTTT.